These 30 T cell receptor beta chains share one sample of origin, sequenced in a study of T cells expressing NK-cell markers. Reprocessing the 5' RACE reads, TCRdb reports a single entry for every CDR3 protein and omits DNA. This sample's table has roughly 380,000 distinct CDR3 sequences. The source material was blood T cells: a sorted CD56 or NKG2C T cell subset, CD4+ or CD8+ T cells, or bulk PBMC T cells (not recorded which). The receptors were sampled from a man aged 18-70 years in good health.

The chain carries TRBV6-1 and TRBJ2-7; TCRdb gives TRBD1 as the D gene, but with no DNA this cannot be confirmed. CDR3 length equals 16 residues. Germline-derived CDR1 and CDR2 are MNHNS and SASEGT. The CDR3 spells CASRGPGQALTYEQYF.

The chain joins TRBV20-1 to TRBJ2-2; the TCRdb call, TRBD2, lacks DNA for checking. The CDR3 covers 14 residues. From germline, CDR1 is DFQATT and CDR2 SNEGSKA (reference sequence). The CDR3 here is CSVRSGGPAGELFF.

The chain recombines TRBV5-1 with TRBJ1-1; TCRdb selects TRBD1, and the lack of DNA leaves this call unchecked. CDR3 length equals 15 residues. CDR1 and CDR2 from the germline V gene are SGHRS and YFSETQ. The CDR3 loop reads CASSFRGEGITEAFF.

The V and J genes are TRBV15 and TRBJ2-1. Per the germline V gene, CDR1 is LNHNV and CDR2 is YYDKDF (reference sequence). This CDR3 region has 13 residues. The CDR3 sequence: CATSREPNNEQFF. The full variable domain, completed using reference TRBV15 and TRBJ2-1, is DAMVIQNPRYQVTQFGKPVTLSCSQTLNHNVMYWYQQKSSQAPKLLFHYYDKDFNNEADTPDNFQSRRPNTSFCFLDIRSPGLGDTAMYLCATSREPNNEQFFGPGTRLTVL.

The rearrangement uses TRBV4-1 and TRBJ1-2. Looked up from germline, CDR1 is MGHRA and CDR2 is YSYEKL. The CDR3 is 13 amino acids. The CDR3 spells CASSQDMGYGYTF.

The genes are TRBV15 and TRBJ1-5; TCRdb names TRBD1, which stays unverified in the absence of DNA. The CDR3 length is 14 residues. Germline V gene data show CDR1 as LNHNV and CDR2 as YYDKDF (reference sequence). CDR3 sequence reads: CATSRGGPQGPQHF. Full variable domain (outside the CDR3, taken from reference TRBV15 and TRBJ1-5): DAMVIQNPRYQVTQFGKPVTLSCSQTLNHNVMYWYQQKSSQAPKLLFHYYDKDFNNEADTPDNFQSRRPNTSFCFLDIRSPGLGDTAMYLCATSRGGPQGPQHFGDGTRLSIL.

J is TRBJ1-5 and V is TRBV6-2 or TRBV6-3. The germline V gene has CDR1 MNHEY and CDR2 SVGEGT. The CDR3 totals 14 residues. The CDR3 sequence is CASSQRGYNQPQHF.

J is TRBJ2-7 and V is TRBV5-6. CDR1 and CDR2 (germline): SGHDT, YYEEEE. This CDR3 comprises 15 residues. This chain's CDR3 is CASSEYQGGSYEQYF.

The chain combines TRBV6-1 with TRBJ2-7; checking the TCRdb D call of TRBD1 is not possible without DNA. Germline V gene data show CDR1 as MNHNS and CDR2 as SASEGT. This CDR3 is 13 amino acids long. CDR3: CASSRDRRYEQYF.

The chain carries TRBV20-1 and TRBJ2-3; the TCRdb call, TRBD2, lacks DNA for checking. Germline values: CDR1 DFQATT, CDR2 SNEGSKA (reference sequence). The CDR3 loop spans 15 amino acids. This chain's CDR3 is CSAIGTSGDTDTQYF.

The chain joins TRBV29-1 to TRBJ1-3. Germline V lookup: CDR1 SQVTM, CDR2 ANQGSEA. The CDR3 is 13 amino acids. CDR3 sequence reads: CSVGESPGNTIYF.

The chain is built from TRBV7-2 and TRBJ1-6. Looked up from germline, CDR1 is SGHTA and CDR2 is FQGNSA. This CDR3 is built from 14 residues. CDR3 protein: CASSPVRANSPLHF.

This chain joins TRBV7-2 and TRBJ1-5. The CDR3 runs to 13 residues. Germline assignment: CDR1 SGHTA and CDR2 FQGNSA. CDR3 sequence: CASSPDSNQPQHF.

J is TRBJ1-5 and V is TRBV12-3 or TRBV12-4; checking the TCRdb D call of TRBD1 is not possible without DNA. The CDR3 totals 13 residues. The CDR3 reads CASAQQGHQPQHF.

CDR3 loop: CASRGGVTYEQYF. V gene TRBV5-1 combines with J gene TRBJ2-7; TCRdb gives TRBD1 as the D gene, but with no DNA this cannot be confirmed. CDR3 length: 13 residues. CDR1 SGHRS and CDR2 YFSETQ come from the germline V gene.

The chain is built from TRBV19 and TRBJ2-1; TCRdb indicates TRBD1, and absent DNA this call remains unverified. From germline, CDR1 is LNHDA and CDR2 SQIVND (reference sequence). The CDR3 consists of 16 residues. The chain's CDR3 is CASSTQGVTPLNEQFF.

J is TRBJ1-4 and V is TRBV5-5; the D call from TCRdb, TRBD1, cannot be confirmed without DNA. CDR1 is SGHKS and CDR2 is YYEKEE in the germline V gene (reference sequence). This CDR3 has 15 residues. CDR3 region: CASRRIGDPNEKLFF.

The chain has TRBV7-2 and TRBJ1-2; TCRdb's D call of TRBD1 is untestable without DNA. CDR3 length: 13 amino acids. CDR1 and CDR2 from the germline V gene are SGHTA and FQGNSA. The CDR3 reads CASSKGGLGGYTF. The whole variable domain, remainder taken from reference TRBV7-2 and TRBJ1-2, is GAGVSQSPSNKVTEKGKDVELRCDPISGHTALYWYRQSLGQGLEFLIYFQGNSAPDKSGLPSDRFSAERTGGSVSTLTIQRTQQEDSAVYLCASSKGGLGGYTFGSGTRLTVV.

J is TRBJ2-3 and V is TRBV20-1. Germline CDR1 is DFQATT and CDR2 is SNEGSKA (reference sequence). The length of the CDR3 is 16 residues. CDR3 residues: CSARDLAGTSTDTQYF.

This rearrangement joins TRBV5-6 to TRBJ2-3; the TRBD2 assignment by TCRdb is unverifiable without DNA. The germline CDR1 and CDR2 sequences are SGHDT and YYEEEE. CDR3 size: 17 residues. CDR3 in amino acids: CASSIGSLAGATDTQYF. Based on the CDR3 plus reference TRBV5-6 and TRBJ2-3, the full variable domain is DAGVTQSPTHLIKTRGQQVTLRCSPKSGHDTVSWYQQALGQGPQFIFQYYEEEERQRGNFPDRFSGHQFPNYSSELNVNALLLGDSALYLCASSIGSLAGATDTQYFGPGTRLTVL.

This chain links TRBV11-3 with TRBJ2-3; TCRdb gives TRBD1 as the D gene, but with no DNA this cannot be confirmed. The length of the CDR3 is 14 residues. Per germline, CDR1 SGHNT and CDR2 YENEEA. The CDR3 spells CASSRDRESDTQYF.

The gene calls are TRBV5-1 and TRBJ2-1; TCRdb's D call of TRBD2 is untestable without DNA. This CDR3 has 16 residues. Germline V gene sequence: CDR1 SGHRS, CDR2 YFSETQ. CDR3 sequence reads: CASSLGHGGFRNEQFF. Full variable domain (remainder filled in from reference TRBV5-1 and TRBJ2-1): KAGVTQTPRYLIKTRGQQVTLSCSPISGHRSVSWYQQTPGQGLQFLFEYFSETQRNKGNFPGRFSGRQFSNSRSEMNVSTLELGDSALYLCASSLGHGGFRNEQFFGPGTRLTVL.

The J gene is TRBJ2-2, the V gene TRBV24-1; TCRdb picks TRBD1, but there is no DNA to check that call. The CDR3 is made up of 14 amino acids. The germline gives CDR1 KGHDR, CDR2 SFDVKD. The chain's CDR3 is CATSRQGATGELFF.

This sequence joins TRBV11-1 and TRBJ2-5; TCRdb names TRBD2, which stays unverified in the absence of DNA. This CDR3 has 20 amino acids. Germline assignment: CDR1 SGHAT and CDR2 FQDESV (reference sequence). The CDR3 spells CASSFWSLARGMFLSETQYF.

V usage is TRBV4-2 and J usage is TRBJ2-4; the D call of TRBD2 rests on TCRdb alone, since no DNA is present to check it. This CDR3 region has 14 residues. The V gene's germline CDR1 is LGHNA and CDR2 YNFKEQ. Here the CDR3 reads CASSRGLEANIQYF.

The chain links TRBV20-1 to TRBJ2-3; TCRdb outputs TRBD2, but without DNA this stays unchecked. CDR1 DFQATT and CDR2 SNEGSKA come from the germline V gene (reference sequence). The CDR3 covers 16 residues. The CDR3 loop reads CSAGTTGRVSTDTQYF.

The genes are TRBV7-2 and TRBJ2-1; the TCRdb call, TRBD2, lacks DNA for checking. The CDR3 is made up of 17 amino acids. Germline assignment: CDR1 SGHTA and CDR2 FQGNSA. The CDR3 spells CASCYRSSGGASNEQFF.

The chain links TRBV18 to TRBJ2-7; the D gene TCRdb calls, TRBD1, cannot be checked with no DNA. The CDR3 runs to 15 residues. Per germline, CDR1 KGHSH and CDR2 LQKENI. Here the CDR3 reads CASSPGSGGRNEQYF.

The CDR3 loop reads CASSDESGSYNEQFF. The genes are TRBV6-4 and TRBJ2-1. CDR3 length: 15 amino acids. CDR1 and CDR2 (germline): MRHNA, SNTAGT.

Here the CDR3 reads CASSQRLYEQYF. This chain connects TRBV2 to TRBJ2-7. CDR3 length: 12 amino acids. Germline CDR1 and CDR2: SNHLY and FYNNEI.